A selection of T cell receptor beta chains follows, all from one sample in a study of cytomegalovirus exposure and HLA in healthy donors. Sequencing was performed with immunoSEQ multiplex PCR; in TCRdb, only in-frame clones are kept and a portion is missing. The table has fewer than 200,000 clones, approximately 79% seen once. The sample comprised PBMCs. Receptor source: a male donor in good health and CMV-seronegative. Each CDR3 is given with its conserved first and last residue. A D gene is named only where the DNA matches it firmly. Size is omitted from some rows. Given values are once, few, many or a class for expanded clones.

clone_size j_call d_call v_call cdr3_nt cdr3_aa
- TRBJ2-2 TRBD2 TRBV30 TGTGCCGGACTAGCGGGGGGAGCCGGGGAGCTGTTTTTT CAGLAGGAGELFF
few TRBJ1-5 - TRBV21-1 TGTGCCAGCAGCAAAAACGGGGACAGGGGACATAGCAATCAGCCCCAGCATTTT CASSKNGDRGHSNQPQHF
- TRBJ2-1 TRBD2 TRBV18 TGTGCCAGCTCACGGACTAGCGGGGAGTACAATGAGCAGTTCTTC CASSRTSGEYNEQFF
- TRBJ1-2 - TRBV4-1 TGCGCCAGCAGCCACACAGTGAACTATGGCTACACCTTC CASSHTVNYGYTF
few TRBJ2-7 - TRBV7-2 TGTGCCAGCAGCCATGTGGAGGGTGGGTACAACGAGCAGTACTTC CASSHVEGGYNEQYF
once TRBJ2-5 - TRBV5-4 TGTGCCAGCAGCTCTATCCACCGGGAGACCCAGTACTTC CASSSIHRETQYF
- TRBJ2-2 TRBD1 TRBV5-4 TGTGCCAGCAGTTCCACCCGGGACAGAGGCACGGGGGAGCTGTTTTTT CASSSTRDRGTGELFF
once TRBJ1-1 TRBD1 TRBV2 TGTGCCAGCACCGGACAGGGAGGTCCTGAAGCTTTCTTT CASTGQGGPEAFF
- TRBJ1-2 TRBD1 TRBV28 TGTGCCAGCAGGCTAGGGACAGGCTATGGCTACACCTTC CASRLGTGYGYTF
- TRBJ1-5 - TRBV6-1 TGTGCCAGCAGTACATTGGGCAATCAGCCCCAGCATTTT CASSTLGNQPQHF
few TRBJ1-2 - TRBV9 TGTGCCAGCAGCGTAGGGGGCAGCGCTTATGGCTACACCTTC CASSVGGSAYGYTF
- TRBJ2-2 - TRBV30 TGTGCCCGGAAGCCGGGACACCTTAACACCGGGGAGCTGTTTTTT CARKPGHLNTGELFF
- TRBJ2-7 TRBD2 TRBV13 TGTGCCAGCAGCTTTGGGGGGGGCGAGCAGTACTTC CASSFGGGEQYF
- TRBJ2-5 - TRBV20-1 TGCAGTGCCCGCCAAGAGACCCAGTACTTC CSARQETQYF
- TRBJ2-1 TRBD2 TRBV5-1 TGCGCCAGCAGCAAAACTAGCGGCTTGTACAATGAGCAGTTCTTC CASSKTSGLYNEQFF
- TRBJ2-7 TRBD2 TRBV4-3 TGCGCCAGCAGCCCCGGGACTAGCGGGGCCTACGAGCAGTACTTC CASSPGTSGAYEQYF
- TRBJ1-1 TRBD1 TRBV4-3 TGCGCCAGCAGCCAACCGGGACAGTTCAACACTGAAGCTTTCTTT CASSQPGQFNTEAFF
- TRBJ1-3 - TRBV7-9 TGTGCCAGCAGCTTAAACTTCGGAAACACCATATATTTT CASSLNFGNTIYF
- TRBJ1-2 TRBD1 TRBV19 TGTGCCAGTAGTCTCAGAGGACAGGGAGCTGGCTACACCTTC CASSLRGQGAGYTF
once TRBJ2-7 TRBD1 TRBV4-3 TGCGCCAGCAGCCCACGACAGGGTTCCTACGAGCAGTACTTC CASSPRQGSYEQYF
- TRBJ1-3 - TRBV30 TGTGCCTGGAGTTCAGGGCATACCGGTGGGGACACCATATATTTT CAWSSGHTGGDTIYF
- TRBJ2-1 - TRBV6-6 TGTGCCAGCAGTTACGACCCTCGTCGGGATGAGCAGTTCTTC CASSYDPRRDEQFF